Presented here are 9 T cell receptor beta chains from one specimen sequenced in a study of shared clonotypes between healthy human individuals. Libraries were prepared by immunoSEQ multiplex PCR; TCRdb keeps only in-frame clonotypes and omits some of them. This sample yields fewer than 3 million clones, of which around 92% are seen a single time; more than 0.35% belongs to the top ten. The sample comprised naive CD4+ T cells from PBMCs. Stated subset: CD45RA+ positively selected. The receptor source for this set is a man between 18 and 29 years old in good health. Some clones in this sample may be carry-over from other donors' samples.

The chain links TRBV5-4 to TRBJ2-5, with D possibly TRBD1 on 5 matching bases. V was clipped by 0 bases and J by 4 bases, with 13 bases between them. Germline assignment: CDR1 SGHNT and CDR2 YYREEE (reference sequence). This CDR3 comprises 15 residues. CDR3 residues: CASSLAPGQGETQYF. DNA for the CDR3: TGTGCCAGCAGCTTGGCCCCAGGCCAGGGAGAGACCCAGTACTTC.

The chain has TRBV10-3 and TRBJ2-7, with 10 bases lining up with TRBD2. Germline CDR1 ENHRY, CDR2 SYGVKD. Unmatched junction bases numbered 11, after V lost 7 bases and J lost 5 bases. This CDR3 contains 15 residues. DNA of the CDR3: TGTGCCATCATGGGAAATAGCGGGAGGAGTAACGAGCAGTACTTC. Amino acids: CAIMGNSGRSNEQYF.

This clone was counted a single time. V usage is TRBV14 and J usage is TRBJ2-7; no firm D call. CDR1 and CDR2 from the germline V gene are SGHDN and FVKESK. V was clipped by 0 bases and J by 0 bases, with 12 bases between them. This CDR3 has 16 amino acids. The CDR3 region is CASSQDRALFSYEQYF. Here the CDR3 DNA reads TGTGCCAGCAGCCAAGACCGAGCGCTATTCTCCTACGAGCAGTACTTC.

The CDR3 region is CASRDPGYEQYF. The CDR3 DNA sequence: TGTGCCAGCAGAGACCCGGGATACGAGCAGTACTTC. The chain couples TRBV7-2 to TRBJ2-7, with D tentatively TRBD2 (5 bases). The V end lost 6 bases, the J end lost 4 bases, and 10 bases lay between the germline ends. Germline lookup yields CDR1 SGHTA and CDR2 FQGNSA. CDR3 length equals 12 residues.

V gene TRBV28 combines with J gene TRBJ1-3, with a possible D match to TRBD1 (5 bases). V lost 3 bases and J 1 base, leaving 7 bases between the germline ends. This CDR3 has 14 residues. The V gene's germline CDR1 is MDHEN and CDR2 SYDVKM. In DNA, the CDR3 is TGTGCCAGCAGTTTCTGGACATCTGGAAACACCATATATTTT. It translates to CASSFWTSGNTIYF.

The chain joins TRBV6-5 to TRBJ1-1; D might be TRBD1 (6 bases). Germline CDR1 is MNHEY and CDR2 is SVGAGI. The V end was cut by 6 bases, the J end by 6 bases, with 14 bases between. This CDR3 has 13 residues. The CDR3 loop is CASRPPGAAEAFF. CDR3 nucleotides: TGTGCCAGCAGACCTCCAGGGGCCGCTGAAGCTTTCTTT.

Here the CDR3 DNA reads TGTGCCAGCAGTGAGGTCAGCTCTGGGGCCAACGTCCTGACTTTC. Translating gives CASSEVSSGANVLTF. V usage is TRBV2 and J usage is TRBJ2-6; D remains ambiguous. CDR1 is SNHLY, CDR2 FYNNEI, per germline. Between the trimmed V and J ends, which lost 3 bases and 0 bases, there was a span of 6 bases. This CDR3 region has 15 residues.

Of note for this clone: Other DNA sequences in the same sample also yield this CDR3. The chain links TRBV11-2 to TRBJ1-2; D call uncertain. CDR3 length equals 13 residues. Trimming pared 5 bases from V and 3 bases from J, leaving 10 bases between. CDR1 and CDR2 from the germline V gene are SGHAT and FQNNGV. The CDR3 DNA reads as TGTGCCAGCAGCCCCTCACGGGACTATGGCTACACCTTC. Its protein is CASSPSRDYGYTF.

This clone was detected only a few times. The sample has other DNA sequences that encode this CDR3 too. The chain carries TRBV30 and TRBJ2-7, with D perhaps matching TRBD1 (5 bases). CDR3 length: 11 residues. Trimming left V 0 bases short and J 5 bases short, with 5 bases between. The germline CDR1 and CDR2 sequences are GTSNPN and SVGIG (reference sequence). The CDR3 region has the DNA TGTGCCTGGAGTGTACAGGACGAGCAGTACTTC. It specifies CAWSVQDEQYF.